Following are 25 T cell receptor beta chains from one sample sequenced in a study of blood T cell repertoires in COVID-19. The table came from immunoSEQ multiplex PCR; TCRdb's copy has only in-frame clones and leaves some out. The sample comprises fewer than 350,000 clones, 88% of which are singletons, and 0.95% to 1.1% rests with the top ten. The sequencing input was PBMCs or T cells enriched from blood (not recorded which). Receptor source: a woman between 25 and 40 years old who had been exposed to COVID-19.

V is TRBV5-1 and J is TRBJ2-2; D is perhaps TRBD2 (6 bases). The CDR3 loop spans 15 amino acids. Deletions cut 1 base from V and 1 base from J, with 8 bases between. Looked up from germline, CDR1 is SGHRS and CDR2 is YFSETQ. DNA for the CDR3: TGCGCCAGCAGCTTGTTGGAGGGGAACACCGGGGAGCTGTTTTTT. It translates to CASSLLEGNTGELFF.

This rearrangement joins TRBV3-1 (or the pseudogene TRBV3-2) to TRBJ1-1; no reliable D call. Germline CDR1 reads LGHDT; CDR2 reads YNNKEL (reference sequence). The V end lost 1 base, the J end lost 2 bases, and 8 bases lay between the germline ends. The CDR3 spans 14 residues. Here the CDR3 reads CASSQGAGNTEAFF. The CDR3 DNA reads as TGTGCCAGCAGCCAAGGGGCCGGTAACACTGAAGCTTTCTTT.

The chain recombines TRBV5-1 with TRBJ2-1; D perhaps matches TRBD1 (9 bases). CDR3 length: 15 amino acids. CDR1 is SGHRS, CDR2 YFSETQ, per germline. V shed 6 bases and J shed 3 bases, with 16 bases lying between them. CDR3 residues: CASNRGGQGYNEQFF. The CDR3 DNA is TGCGCCAGCAACCGGGGGGGACAGGGCTACAATGAGCAGTTCTTC.

V gene TRBV18 combines with J gene TRBJ1-6, with a weak D call TRBD1 (5 bases). V lost 6 bases and J 8 bases, leaving 11 bases between the germline ends. This CDR3 comprises 13 residues. Germline V CDR1 and CDR2: KGHSH, LQKENI. CDR3 region: CASSREEDSPLHF. The CDR3, as DNA: TGTGCCAGCTCCAGGGAGGAGGATTCACCCCTCCACTTT.

This clone appeared once. The chain combines TRBV9 with TRBJ1-3; D perhaps matches TRBD1 (5 bases). The ends were cut back, 3 bases at V and 1 base at J, with 14 bases in the middle. Germline V gives CDR1 SGDLS, CDR2 YYNGEE. This CDR3 spans 16 amino acids. The CDR3 DNA reads TGTGCCAGCAGCGGGGGTTTTGGGACTTCTGGAAACACCATATATTTT. Encoded protein: CASSGGFGTSGNTIYF. Together with reference TRBV9 and TRBJ1-3, the CDR3 gives the full variable domain: DSGVTQTPKHLITATGQRVTLRCSPRSGDLSVYWYQQSLDQGLQFLIQYYNGEERAKGNILERFSAQQFPDLHSELNLSSLELGDSALYFCASSGGFGTSGNTIYFGEGSWLTVV.

The V gene is TRBV5-1, the J gene TRBJ2-3, with 7 bases matching TRBD1. The CDR3 totals 16 residues. V lost 0 bases and J lost 4; bases outside the gene matches: 8. Germline loops: CDR1 SGHRS, CDR2 YFSETQ. The CDR3 loop is CASSLGLGQGADTQYF. The CDR3 DNA is TGCGCCAGCAGCTTGGGGTTGGGGCAGGGGGCAGATACGCAGTATTTT.

The rearrangement links TRBV6-5 to TRBJ2-7; 8 bases are a match to TRBD1. Germline CDR1 is MNHEY and CDR2 is SVGAGI. This CDR3 comprises 16 residues. Trimming took 2 bases from V and 1 from J; bases not matched to a gene: 7. The DNA of the CDR3 is TGTGCCAGCAGTTACGGGGCAGGGGGCAGTTCCTACGAGCAGTACTTC. Translated: CASSYGAGGSSYEQYF.

This sequence joins TRBV7-7 and TRBJ2-3, with D unclear. Germline CDR1 SSHAT, CDR2 FNYEAQ (reference sequence). The CDR3 sequence is 13 residues long. V lost 2 bases and J lost 4, with 7 bases in between. The chain's CDR3 is CASSLTGPDTQYF. CDR3 coding DNA: TGTGCCAGCAGCTTAACTGGGCCAGATACGCAGTATTTT.

The count of this clone is one. The chain recombines TRBV5-1 with TRBJ1-1; tentatively, D is TRBD1 (6 bases). Looked up from germline, CDR1 is SGHRS and CDR2 is YFSETQ. This CDR3 region has 14 residues. V lost 2 bases and J 7 bases, leaving 15 bases between the germline ends. CDR3 sequence (DNA): TGCGCCAGCAGCTTCAGCCAGGGGAGGGTTGAAGCTTTCTTT. It encodes CASSFSQGRVEAFF.

V is TRBV10-2 and J is TRBJ1-6; D remains unclear. Between the trimmed V and J ends, which lost 6 bases and 0 bases, there was a span of 9 bases. This CDR3 has 15 amino acids. Looked up from germline, CDR1 is WSHSY and CDR2 is SAAADI. The CDR3 DNA reads TGCGCCAGCAGACAGACGAGCTCCTATAATTCACCCCTCCACTTT. The encoded protein is CASRQTSSYNSPLHF.

V gene TRBV27 combines with J gene TRBJ2-1; TRBD2 agrees at 9 bases. V gave up 0 bases and J gave up 7 bases; unmatched junction bases: 10. Germline-derived CDR1 and CDR2 are MNHEY and SMNVEV (reference sequence). The CDR3 runs 17 residues. CDR3 DNA sequence: TGTGCCAGCAGTTTATCCATTGCGGGAGGGCCGGAAAATGAGCAGTTCTTC. This codes for CASSLSIAGGPENEQFF.

The rearrangement links TRBV28 to TRBJ2-2, with a tentative D call TRBD1 (5 bases). The ends were cut back, 5 bases at V and 5 bases at J, with 15 bases in the middle. The germline V gene encodes CDR1 MDHEN and CDR2 SYDVKM. The CDR3 has 15 amino acids. The CDR3 loop is CASSKSAGRTGELFF. CDR3 coding DNA: TGTGCCAGCAGTAAGTCGGCAGGGCGGACCGGGGAGCTGTTTTTT.

The CDR3 spells CASSQEGLGAGNYEQYF. CDR3 DNA sequence: TGTGCCAGCAGCCAAGAGGGCCTAGGAGCGGGAAACTACGAGCAGTACTTC. The J gene is TRBJ2-7, the V gene TRBV4-2; the match to TRBD2 covers 7 bases. With 0 bases clipped from V and 3 bases from J, the junction kept 11 bases outside the gene matches. This CDR3 contains 17 residues. The germline V gene encodes CDR1 LGHNA and CDR2 YNFKEQ.

The chain uses TRBV7-9 and TRBJ1-1, with 7 bases identical to TRBD1. The germline V gene has CDR1 SEHNR and CDR2 FQNEAQ (reference sequence). The length of the CDR3 is 14 residues. After removal of 3 bases from V and 4 bases from J, the junction contained 5 bases not matched to a gene. In nucleotides, the CDR3 is TGTGCCAGCAGCTTCACACAGGGGAGCACTGAAGCTTTCTTT. It translates to CASSFTQGSTEAFF. Together with reference TRBV7-9 and TRBJ1-1, the CDR3 gives the full variable domain: DTGVSQNPRHKITKRGQNVTFRCDPISEHNRLYWYRQTLGQGPEFLTYFQNEAQLEKSRLLSDRFSAERPKGSFSTLEIQRTEQGDSAMYLCASSFTQGSTEAFFGQGTRLTVV.

The CDR3, as DNA: TGTGCCAGCTCACAATCACAGGGGGACGAGCAGTACTTC. This encodes CASSQSQGDEQYF. This rearrangement joins TRBV18 to TRBJ2-7; 8 bases are shared with TRBD1. Trimming took 4 bases from V and 5 from J; bases not matched to a gene: 4. There are 13 residues in the CDR3. Germline CDR1 reads KGHSH; CDR2 reads LQKENI.

The J gene is TRBJ2-3, the V gene TRBV7-9; D may be TRBD1 (5 bases). This CDR3 has 15 residues. With 4 bases removed from V and 4 bases from J, the gap between germline ends came to 15 bases. Germline CDR1 reads SEHNR; CDR2 reads FQNEAQ (reference sequence). CDR3 sequence: CASSSTRVRADTQYF. The CDR3 region has the DNA TGTGCCAGCAGCTCAACCAGGGTCAGGGCAGATACGCAGTATTTT.

This chain uses TRBV5-5 with TRBJ2-2; the match to TRBD2 covers 7 bases. J lost 4 bases, V lost 0 bases, and 0 bases had no gene match. Germline CDR1 SGHKS, CDR2 YYEKEE (reference sequence). The CDR3 contains 14 residues. The CDR3 loop reads CASSLGGSTGELFF. CDR3 coding DNA: TGTGCCAGCAGCTTGGGCGGGAGCACCGGGGAGCTGTTTTTT.

This clone showed up just a few times. The CDR3 here is CASSLAEVNNEQFF. The CDR3 region has the DNA TGTGCCAGCAGCTTAGCGGAGGTAAACAATGAGCAGTTCTTC. V usage is TRBV7-6 and J usage is TRBJ2-1; D is perhaps TRBD2 (5 bases). V dropped 0 bases and J dropped 5 bases, with 8 bases sitting between them. Germline V gives CDR1 SGHVS, CDR2 FNYEAQ. This CDR3 has 14 amino acids.

The gene calls are TRBV7-3 and TRBJ1-1; tentative D call: TRBD1 (5 bases). Per the germline V gene, CDR1 is SGHTA and CDR2 is FQGTGA. V lost 4 bases, J lost 1 base, and 7 bases lay in between. CDR3 length equals 13 residues. The CDR3 DNA reads as TGTGCCAGCAGCTCAGGGCCGAACACTGAAGCTTTCTTT. As protein: CASSSGPNTEAFF.

This chain links TRBV11-3 with TRBJ2-5; maybe TRBD1 (6 bases). Germline loops: CDR1 SGHNT, CDR2 YENEEA. The CDR3 extends over 14 amino acids. The V and J ends lost 6 bases and 9 bases respectively, with 20 bases between them. The CDR3 reads CASRVTGVLGAQYF. CDR3 nucleotides: TGTGCCAGCAGGGTGACAGGAGTCTTAGGGGCCCAGTACTTC.

This chain joins TRBV7-2 and TRBJ2-7; a weak D match, TRBD1 (7 bases). V shed 1 base and J shed 7 bases, with 11 bases lying between them. CDR1 is SGHTA and CDR2 is FQGNSA in the germline V gene. This CDR3 region has 13 residues. Here the CDR3 DNA reads TGTGCCAGCAGCTTAGAACAGGGGAGGGAGCAGTACTTC. Translation gives CASSLEQGREQYF.

J is TRBJ2-1 and V is TRBV5-6; maybe TRBD2 (5 bases). CDR3 size: 14 residues. V dropped 2 bases and J dropped 10 bases, with 16 bases sitting between them. Germline V CDR1 and CDR2: SGHDT, YYEEEE. The CDR3 bases are TGTGCCAGCAGCTTCCAGCGGTCCATTCGGGAGCAGTTCTTC. This translates into CASSFQRSIREQFF.

V is TRBV9 and J is TRBJ2-1; 9 bases line up with TRBD2. The germline CDR1 and CDR2 sequences are SGDLS and YYNGEE. The length of the CDR3 is 15 residues. V trimming: 4 bases; J trimming: 2 bases; junction bases outside the gene matches: 4. This CDR3 is CASSIAGVAYNEQFF. CDR3 bases: TGTGCCAGCAGCATAGCGGGAGTTGCCTACAATGAGCAGTTCTTC.

This clone has just a few counts. The rearrangement links TRBV27 to TRBJ2-2; D is undetermined. Trimming took 1 base from V and 1 from J, leaving 10 bases between them. Germline assignment: CDR1 MNHEY and CDR2 SMNVEV (reference sequence). The CDR3 has 16 residues. The CDR3 protein is CASSLWAGRNTGELFF. As DNA, the CDR3 is TGTGCCAGCAGTTTATGGGCAGGAAGGAACACCGGGGAGCTGTTTTTT.

This clone was picked up one time. This rearrangement joins TRBV6-5 to TRBJ1-1, with TRBD1 matching 8 bases. V trimming: 8 bases; J trimming: 1 base; junction bases outside the gene matches: 9. This CDR3 contains 15 residues. The germline V gene has CDR1 MNHEY and CDR2 SVGAGI. CDR3 protein: CASVNVGQGNTEAFF. As DNA, the CDR3 is TGTGCCAGCGTCAACGTCGGACAGGGGAACACTGAAGCTTTCTTT.